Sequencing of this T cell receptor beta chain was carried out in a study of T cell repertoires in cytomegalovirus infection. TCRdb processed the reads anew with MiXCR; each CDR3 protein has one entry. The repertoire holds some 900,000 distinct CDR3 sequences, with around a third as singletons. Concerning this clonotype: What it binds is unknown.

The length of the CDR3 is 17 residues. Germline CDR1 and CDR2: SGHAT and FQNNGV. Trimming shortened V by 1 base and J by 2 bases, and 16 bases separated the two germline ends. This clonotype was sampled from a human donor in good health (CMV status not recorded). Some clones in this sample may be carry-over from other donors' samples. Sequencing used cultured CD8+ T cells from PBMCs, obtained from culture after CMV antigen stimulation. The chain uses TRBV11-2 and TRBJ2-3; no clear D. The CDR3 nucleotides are TGTGCCAGCAGCTTAGGTTTTAAAGGAGATACCACAGATACGCAGTATTTT. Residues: CASSLGFKGDTTDTQYF.